These 21 T cell receptor beta chains were sequenced from one sample in a study of graft-versus-host responses after intestinal transplantation. Produced via immunoSEQ multiplex PCR; TCRdb's table is partial and in-frame only. Of under 45,000 clones listed, 90% to 95% are singletons. This specimen was PBMCs, taken 700 to 850 days after intestinal transplantation. These receptor sequences come from a human patient who received an intestinal transplant, so some T cells may come from the graft donor.

The J gene is TRBJ2-7, the V gene TRBV21-1; TRBD2, the table's D call, was not compared with the DNA. TRBV21-1 is marked as a pseudogene. There are 15 residues in the CDR3. CDR3 sequence (DNA): TGTGCCAGCAGCCAAGGGCGAAGAGGAGGAGACGAGCAGTACTTC. Encoded protein: CASSQGRRGGDEQYF.

V is TRBV7-6 and J is TRBJ1-4; D possibly corresponds to TRBD1 (5 bases). Germline V lookup: CDR1 SGHVS, CDR2 FNYEAQ. The CDR3 is 17 amino acids. Between the trimmed V and J ends, which lost 0 bases and 2 bases, there was a span of 13 bases. The CDR3 bases are TGTGCCAGCAGCTTAGCCCCTTTCGACAGTACTAATGAAAAACTGTTTTTT. It specifies CASSLAPFDSTNEKLFF.

V gene TRBV21-1 combines with J gene TRBJ2-1. TRBV21-1 is a pseudogene. CDR3 length equals 16 residues. CDR3 sequence reads: CASRSTLHHSDNEQFF. The CDR3, as DNA: TGTGCCAGCAGGTCGACGCTACACCATTCCGACAATGAGCAGTTCTTC.

The CDR3 DNA is TGTGCCACCAGCAGAGTGGATTCCTACGAGCAGTACTTC. Residues: CATSRVDSYEQYF. The chain employs TRBV15 and TRBJ2-7; D remains unclear. The germline V and J ends were trimmed by 1 base and 1 base, with 5 bases remaining between them. Germline V gives CDR1 LNHNV, CDR2 YYDKDF (reference sequence). CDR3 length: 13 residues. Variable domain in full (rest from reference TRBV15 and TRBJ2-7): DAMVIQNPRYQVTQFGKPVTLSCSQTLNHNVMYWYQQKSSQAPKLLFHYYDKDFNNEADTPDNFQSRRPNTSFCFLDIRSPGLGDTAMYLCATSRVDSYEQYFGPGTRLTVT.

This clone was detected only a few times. V usage is TRBV5-6 and J usage is TRBJ1-5, with 8 bases identical to TRBD1. CDR3 size: 14 residues. Trimming cost V 4 bases and J 9 bases; bases outside gene matches: 9. Germline values: CDR1 SGHDT, CDR2 YYEEEE. CDR3 loop: CASSATGDAGPQHF. The CDR3 DNA follows: TGTGCCAGCAGCGCGACAGGGGATGCAGGGCCCCAGCATTTT.

The rearrangement uses TRBV7-2 and TRBJ1-1; 9 nucleotides match TRBD1. Losses at the gene ends were 4 bases for V and 0 bases for J; bases not matched to a gene: 9. CDR1 is SGHTA and CDR2 is FQGNSA in the germline V gene. This CDR3 has 17 amino acids. Written as DNA, the CDR3 is TGTGCCAGCAGCTCGGACAGGGGATCCCTCATGAACACTGAAGCTTTCTTT. Translation: CASSSDRGSLMNTEAFF.

The V and J genes are TRBV18 and TRBJ1-3; TRBD1 is a possible D gene (6 bases). CDR1 and CDR2 from the germline V gene are KGHSH and LQKENI. The CDR3 length is 15 residues. With 3 bases removed from V and 3 bases from J, the gap between germline ends came to 12 bases. The chain's CDR3 is CASSPSQGDGNTIYF. In DNA, the CDR3 is TGTGCCAGCTCACCTTCACAGGGAGATGGAAACACCATATATTTT. Full variable domain (remainder filled in from reference TRBV18 and TRBJ1-3): NAGVMQNPRHLVRRRGQEARLRCSPMKGHSHVYWYRQLPEEGLKFMVYLQKENIIDESGMPKERFSAEFPKEGPSILRIQQVVRGDSAAYFCASSPSQGDGNTIYFGEGSWLTVV.

The rearrangement links TRBV5-1 to TRBJ2-3; 8 positions match TRBD1. Germline V CDR1 and CDR2: SGHRS, YFSETQ. The ends lost 2 bases at V and 1 base at J; junction bases unmatched: 3. The CDR3 runs 15 residues. The CDR3 DNA reads TGCGCCAGCAGCTTTGGACAGGGAGGCACAGATACGCAGTATTTT. The encoded protein is CASSFGQGGTDTQYF.

The V and J genes are TRBV7-6 and TRBJ2-5; D is uncertain. Trimming stripped 2 bases from V and 4 bases from J, with 5 bases between. This CDR3 is built from 12 residues. CDR1 and CDR2 from the germline V gene are SGHVS and FNYEAQ. CDR3 DNA sequence: TGTGCCAGCAGCTTAAGGCGAGAGACCCAGTACTTC. Translating gives CASSLRRETQYF.

This rearrangement joins TRBV6-6 to TRBJ1-4; D remains unclear. Germline CDR1 and CDR2: MNHNY and SVGAGI (reference sequence). V was clipped by 6 bases and J by 0 bases, with 8 bases between them. CDR3 length equals 14 residues. CDR3 DNA: TGTGCCAGCAGGTCCCGAACAACTAATGAAAAACTGTTTTTT. It translates to CASRSRTTNEKLFF.

The V and J genes are TRBV6-5 and TRBJ2-1, with TRBD1 identical over 8 bases. V lost 10 bases, J lost 7 bases, and 6 bases stayed unmatched. Germline lookup yields CDR1 MNHEY and CDR2 SVGAGI. The CDR3 is made up of 12 amino acids. In nucleotides, the CDR3 is TGTGCCACCAGGGGGCGGTTGAATGAGCAGTTCTTC. It encodes CATRGRLNEQFF.

The V and J genes are TRBV28 and TRBJ1-1, with TRBD1 identical over 7 bases. Germline CDR1 is MDHEN and CDR2 is SYDVKM. Trimming at V came to 10 bases and at J to 3 bases, leaving 14 bases not matched to a gene. This CDR3 spans 15 amino acids. The chain's CDR3 is CATAPTGARDTEAFF. Written as DNA, the CDR3 is TGTGCCACAGCACCTACAGGGGCCCGGGACACTGAAGCTTTCTTT.

Regarding this clone: Additional DNA sequences in this sample encode the identical CDR3. The chain joins TRBV6-1 to TRBJ1-5; weak D call: TRBD1 (5 bases). The CDR3 is made up of 14 amino acids. Germline CDR1 reads MNHNS; CDR2 reads SASEGT. Trimming left V 5 bases short and J 4 bases short, with 12 bases between. The CDR3 region is CASSSRGNNQPQHF. In DNA form, the CDR3 reads TGTGCCAGCAGTTCCCGGGGGAATAATCAGCCCCAGCATTTT.

The rearrangement uses TRBV6-1 and TRBJ1-5, with TRBD1 as a possible D gene (6 bases). The germline V gene encodes CDR1 MNHNS and CDR2 SASEGT. The length of the CDR3 is 15 residues. Trimming took 3 bases from V and 0 from J, leaving 9 bases between them. In nucleotides, the CDR3 is TGTGCCAGCAGTGACAGGGGACCTAGCAATCAGCCCCAGCATTTT. It is translated as CASSDRGPSNQPQHF.

The chain recombines TRBV6-4 with TRBJ2-1; TRBD2 agrees at 8 bases. The CDR3 has 15 residues. The germline gives CDR1 MRHNA, CDR2 SNTAGT. After removal of 0 bases from V and 2 bases from J, the junction contained 0 bases not matched to a gene. Here the CDR3 DNA reads TGTGCCAGCAGTGACTCACTAGCGGCCTACAATGAGCAGTTCTTC. As protein: CASSDSLAAYNEQFF.

The chain is built from TRBV13 and TRBJ1-6, with TRBD1 matching over 8 bases. Germline trimming cut 6 bases from V and 6 bases from J; bases unmatched to any gene: 13. Per the germline V gene, CDR1 is PRHDT and CDR2 is FYEKMQ (reference sequence). This CDR3 contains 17 residues. The CDR3 DNA follows: TGTGCCAGCAGTCCTTGGACAGGGAGGGTGAGTAATTCACCCCTCCACTTT. It translates to CASSPWTGRVSNSPLHF.

The chain has TRBV7-9 and TRBJ2-1; possibly TRBD1 for D (6 bases). Trimming pared 4 bases from V and 7 bases from J, leaving 8 bases between. The CDR3 is 12 amino acids. Germline V gives CDR1 SEHNR, CDR2 FQNEAQ (reference sequence). In DNA form, the CDR3 reads TGTGCCAGCAGCTCACAGGGAAATGAGCAGTTCTTC. It yields the protein CASSSQGNEQFF. The full variable domain, rest sourced from reference TRBV7-9 and TRBJ2-1, is DTGVSQNPRHKITKRGQNVTFRCDPISEHNRLYWYRQTLGQGPEFLTYFQNEAQLEKSRLLSDRFSAERPKGSFSTLEIQRTEQGDSAMYLCASSSQGNEQFFGPGTRLTVL.

CDR3 protein: CAWSSTGAYEQYF. The CDR3 nucleotides read TGTGCCTGGAGTTCAACAGGGGCCTACGAGCAGTACTTC. The chain links TRBV30 to TRBJ2-7; 7 nucleotides match TRBD1. CDR1 GTSNPN and CDR2 SVGIG come from the germline V gene (reference sequence). This CDR3 spans 13 amino acids. The V and J ends lost 2 bases and 2 bases, in that order; junction bases with no gene match: 3.

A single count supports this clone. The rearrangement links TRBV7-7 to TRBJ2-1; the match to TRBD1 covers 7 bases. Per germline, CDR1 SSHAT and CDR2 FNYEAQ (reference sequence). V was clipped by 4 bases and J by 5 bases; unmatched bases: 2. The CDR3 extends over 13 amino acids. Written as DNA, the CDR3 is TGTGCCAGCAGCTCCGACAGGGACAATGAGCAGTTCTTC. It is translated as CASSSDRDNEQFF.

CDR3 bases: TGTGCCAGCATGGCGGGAGACCAAGAGACCCAGTACTTC. Protein product: CASMAGDQETQYF. This rearrangement joins TRBV27 to TRBJ2-5, with 7 bases fitting TRBD2. Germline CDR1 is MNHEY and CDR2 is SMNVEV (reference sequence). V shed 7 bases, J shed 0 bases, and the junction held 2 bases outside the gene matches. The CDR3 covers 13 residues.

This clone was observed a few times. The chain combines TRBV29-1 with TRBJ1-1, with a tentative D call TRBD1 (5 bases). The CDR3 is 12 residues long. Germline values: CDR1 SQVTM, CDR2 ANQGSEA. Trimming cost V 4 bases and J 4 bases, with 10 bases left between them. CDR3 in amino acids: CSVVPRATEAFF. In nucleotides, the CDR3 is TGCAGCGTTGTCCCCAGGGCCACTGAAGCTTTCTTT. Based on the CDR3 plus reference TRBV29-1 and TRBJ1-1, the full variable domain is SAVISQKPSRDICQRGTSLTIQCQVDSQVTMMFWYRQQPGQSLTLIATANQGSEATYESGFVIDKFPISRPNLTFSTLTVSNMSPEDSSIYLCSVVPRATEAFFGQGTRLTVV.